This T cell receptor (beta chain) was captured by sequencing in a study of CD8+ T cells in alopecia areata. RNA extraction was followed by reverse transcription into cDNA, which acted as the sequencing template. Libraries were prepared by immunoSEQ multiplex PCR; TCRdb keeps only in-frame clonotypes and omits some of them. The data contain some 190,000 clones, 45% to 75% of them singletons. The CDR3 is 12 residues long. CDR1 SNHLY and CDR2 FYNNEI come from the germline V gene. The V gene lost 2 bases and the J gene lost 9 bases, with 9 bases spanning the gap. Treatment noted: oral pan-JAK inhibitor, 5-10 mg twice daily.

The chain combines TRBV2 with TRBJ2-3; D remains unclear. This TCR was sampled from a human donor with alopecia areata. The input for sequencing was CD4+ T cells sorted from blood, taken at week 4, from a patient treated with tofacitinib. CDR3 in DNA: TGTGCCAGCAGTGAAATGGCTAGAACGCAGTATTTT. Its protein product is CASSEMARTQYF.